The next 18 T cell receptor beta chains were all read from a single sample in a study of blood T cell repertoires in COVID-19. The method was immunoSEQ multiplex PCR; TCRdb's version includes in-frame clones alone and lacks a portion of them. The repertoire consists of a few hundred thousand clones, with about 87% occurring once and the leading ten covering 2.5% to 3.5%. Sequenced input: PBMCs or T cells enriched from blood (not recorded which). The source is a woman aged 45-65 years who had recovered from COVID-19.

This chain uses TRBV29-1 with TRBJ1-3, with D unclear. V lost 5 bases to trimming and J lost 4 bases, with 6 bases between them. CDR3 length equals 11 residues. Germline CDR1 and CDR2: SQVTM and ANQGSEA. CDR3 nucleotide sequence: TGCAGCGTTCTATCCGGAAACACCATATATTTT. Encoded protein: CSVLSGNTIYF.

The rearrangement joins TRBV11-2 to TRBJ2-4; no definite D call. This CDR3 is built from 15 residues. Germline V gives CDR1 SGHAT, CDR2 FQNNGV. Trimming pared 7 bases from V and 0 bases from J, leaving 13 bases between. CDR3 region: CASTQVSGAKNIQYF. The CDR3 nucleotides read TGTGCCAGCACCCAAGTGTCAGGAGCCAAAAACATTCAGTACTTC. Based on the CDR3 plus reference TRBV11-2 and TRBJ2-4, the full variable domain is EAGVAQSPRYKIIEKRQSVAFWCNPISGHATLYWYQQILGQGPKLLIQFQNNGVVDDSQLPKDRFSAERLKGVDSTLKIQPAKLEDSAVYLCASTQVSGAKNIQYFGAGTRLSVL.

The J gene is TRBJ1-6, the V gene TRBV7-3; D is perhaps TRBD1 (6 bases). Germline CDR1 SGHTA, CDR2 FQGTGA. The CDR3 sequence is 14 residues long. V was trimmed by 0 bases and J by 7 bases, leaving 7 bases between them. The CDR3 protein is CASSLTQGNSPLHF. DNA of the CDR3: TGTGCCAGCAGCTTAACACAGGGAAATTCACCCCTCCACTTT.

This chain joins TRBV5-4 and TRBJ1-2; the D gene is possibly TRBD1 (5 bases). Germline-derived CDR1 and CDR2 are SGHNT and YYREEE (reference sequence). This CDR3 comprises 16 residues. The germline V and J ends were trimmed by 2 bases and 4 bases, with 18 bases remaining between them. As DNA, the CDR3 is TGTGCCAGCAGCTTACCCCCGGGGGGTTTAGGCTATGGCTACACCTTC. Protein: CASSLPPGGLGYGYTF.

V and J are TRBV7-3 and TRBJ1-3; D uncertain. The germline CDR1 and CDR2 sequences are SGHTA and FQGTGA. This CDR3 comprises 13 residues. V was pared by 2 bases and J by 3 bases, with 5 bases between. For the CDR3, the DNA is TGTGCCAGCAGCTTATCAGTTGGAAACACCATATATTTT. This gives the protein CASSLSVGNTIYF.

This chain uses TRBV27 with TRBJ2-2; TRBD2 matches at 8 bases. This CDR3 region has 15 residues. V was pared by 6 bases and J by 9 bases, with 12 bases of the junction left unmatched. Germline CDR1 is MNHEY and CDR2 is SMNVEV (reference sequence). The CDR3 reads CASRPGLVSDRELFF. In DNA, the CDR3 is TGTGCCAGCAGACCGGGACTAGTTAGCGACCGGGAGCTGTTTTTT.

The genes are TRBV9 and TRBJ2-7, with D maybe TRBD2 (5 bases). The V end was cut by 1 base, the J end by 1 base, with 15 bases between. The CDR3 runs to 16 residues. Germline V lookup: CDR1 SGDLS, CDR2 YYNGEE. The DNA for the CDR3 is TGTGCCAGCAGCGTAATTGGGGAGTCCTTTTCCTACGAGCAGTACTTC. It encodes CASSVIGESFSYEQYF.

This clone was picked up one time. The chain joins TRBV10-1 to TRBJ2-1; 10 nucleotides line up with TRBD2. The germline CDR1 and CDR2 sequences are WNHNN and SYGVQD (reference sequence). CDR3 length equals 14 residues. After removal of 7 bases from V and 9 bases from J, the junction contained 9 bases not matched to a gene. CDR3 sequence: CASKELAGSGEQFF. The CDR3 DNA follows: TGCGCCAGCAAAGAACTAGCGGGGAGCGGTGAGCAGTTCTTC.

This clone was seen a single time. J is TRBJ2-7 and V is TRBV5-1, with a weak D call TRBD2 (6 bases). Germline values: CDR1 SGHRS, CDR2 YFSETQ. The germline V and J ends were trimmed by 4 bases and 3 bases, with 14 bases remaining between them. CDR3 length: 14 amino acids. CDR3 DNA sequence: TGCGCCAGCAGCGGCGGCGGGGCTAACTACGAGCAGTACTTC. Translated: CASSGGGANYEQYF.

The chain couples TRBV7-6 to TRBJ2-7; 7 nucleotides line up with TRBD1. This CDR3 is built from 13 residues. The germline V gene has CDR1 SGHVS and CDR2 FNYEAQ. V trimming: 5 bases; J trimming: 10 bases; junction bases outside the gene matches: 11. In nucleotides, the CDR3 is TGTGCCAGCAGCCGTCCGGGACAGCCGAAACAGTACTTC. Amino acids: CASSRPGQPKQYF.

V usage is TRBV28 and J usage is TRBJ2-3; tentative D call: TRBD2 (5 bases). Between the trimmed V and J ends, which lost 4 bases and 1 base, there was a span of 12 bases. The CDR3 extends over 15 amino acids. From germline, CDR1 is MDHEN and CDR2 SYDVKM. CDR3 DNA sequence: TGTGCCAGCAGTTCGAATTCCGGGGGCACAGATACGCAGTATTTT. Protein: CASSSNSGGTDTQYF.

The rearrangement joins TRBV7-2 to TRBJ2-1; TRBD2 is a possible D gene (6 bases). Germline CDR1 reads SGHTA; CDR2 reads FQGNSA. The CDR3 covers 16 residues. V was pared by 5 bases and J by 9 bases, with 23 bases between. The CDR3 DNA reads as TGTGCCAGCAGCCCCCCGGAGTTAGCGGCACGGGGTGAGCAGTTCTTC. This sequence encodes CASSPPELAARGEQFF.

This clone has just a few counts. V gene TRBV27 combines with J gene TRBJ1-2; D perhaps matches TRBD1 (6 bases). Trimming pared 5 bases from V and 4 bases from J, leaving 14 bases between. From germline, CDR1 is MNHEY and CDR2 SMNVEV (reference sequence). CDR3 size: 14 residues. The CDR3 nucleotides read TGTGCCAGCAGTCCATTAGGACAGTTCTATGGCTACACCTTC. Translating it yields CASSPLGQFYGYTF.

The gene calls are TRBV10-3 and TRBJ1-6; D is perhaps TRBD1 (6 bases). Germline CDR1 is ENHRY and CDR2 is SYGVKD. Between the trimmed V and J ends, which lost 2 bases and 0 bases, there was a span of 11 bases. The CDR3 totals 17 residues. This chain's CDR3 is CAISEPGQSSYNSPLHF. CDR3 in DNA: TGTGCCATCAGTGAGCCTGGACAGAGCTCCTATAATTCACCCCTCCACTTT.

J is TRBJ2-2 and V is TRBV7-2; D is unresolved. Germline CDR1 SGHTA, CDR2 FQGNSA. V dropped 2 bases and J dropped 4 bases, with 5 bases sitting between them. This CDR3 is built from 13 residues. The CDR3 sequence: CASSLQVTGELFF. DNA for the CDR3: TGTGCCAGCAGCTTACAGGTCACCGGGGAGCTGTTTTTT.

The chain carries TRBV24-1 and TRBJ2-3; unclear D gene. This CDR3 is 13 amino acids long. Germline lookup yields CDR1 KGHDR and CDR2 SFDVKD. Between the trimmed V and J ends, which lost 3 bases and 6 bases, there was a span of 9 bases. DNA of the CDR3: TGTGCCACCAGTGATCCCTCAGTGGATACGCAGTATTTT. Its protein product is CATSDPSVDTQYF.

The J gene is TRBJ2-7, the V gene TRBV7-3, with 10 bases matching TRBD2. With V trimmed by 4 bases and J by 3 bases, 18 bases remained unmatched. Germline V gene lookup returns CDR1 SGHTA and CDR2 FQGTGA. The CDR3 runs 19 residues. CDR3 bases: TGTGCCAGCAGCTCCCCCGGGACTAGCGTAATCCCGGAGGGCTACGAGCAGTACTTC. Translated: CASSSPGTSVIPEGYEQYF.

The chain links TRBV14 to TRBJ2-3; tentatively, D is TRBD1 (6 bases). In germline, CDR1 is SGHDN, CDR2 FVKESK. The germline V and J ends were trimmed by 0 bases and 1 base, with 17 bases remaining between them. This CDR3 comprises 18 residues. The CDR3 nucleotides are TGTGCCAGCAGCCAAGATAGGGTGTCCTACAGGGGCACAGATACGCAGTATTTT. It translates to CASSQDRVSYRGTDTQYF.